This T cell receptor (beta chain) came from a study of cytomegalovirus exposure and HLA in healthy donors. Amplification used 60 Vbeta primers and 13 Jbeta primers. Repertoires were generated with immunoSEQ multiplex PCR, while TCRdb's copy carries only in-frame clones and drops some. This table holds some 250,000 clones, about 80% found once. Findings and limits, study-wide: In a later analysis, compared with equally common non-associated chains, HLA-associated beta chains were more expanded. A list of 150 to 200 TCR beta chains associated with cytomegalovirus was given. Per a prior analysis, the majority of TCR beta V segments were productive roughly 90% or roughly 30% of the time. After further analysis at a later stage, 15,000 to 20,000 TCR beta sequences were associated with HLA alleles at 0.05 false discovery rate.

About this clone: Its target is unknown.

V was shortened by 7 bases and J by 0 bases, with 9 bases between the two germline ends. This CDR3 has 13 amino acids. The germline gives CDR1 LGHNT, CDR2 FRNRAP. The sequence was obtained from a middle-aged woman in good health and CMV-seropositive. The chain uses TRBV12-5 and TRBJ1-1, with D unclear. Sequenced input: PBMCs. The CDR3 DNA reads TGTGCTAGTGCTTCCAACATGAACACTGAAGCTTTCTTT. Encoded protein: CASASNMNTEAFF. Supplemented by reference TRBV12-5 and TRBJ1-1, the full variable domain reads DARVTQTPRHKVTEMGQEVTMRCQPILGHNTVFWYRQTMMQGLELLAYFRNRAPLDDSGMPKDRFSAEMPDATLATLKIQPSEPRDSAVYFCASASNMNTEAFFGQGTRLTVV.